These 19 T cell receptor beta chains share one sample of origin, sequenced in a study of beta chain features in type 1 diabetes. Investigators reverse transcribed all isolated RNA, so they sequenced expressed TCRB transcripts. Data came from immunoSEQ multiplex PCR; TCRdb stores just in-frame clones and leaves some out. This table holds a few hundred thousand clones, 9.5% to 10% found once. What these receptors recognize is not known. Findings and limits, study-wide: Type 1 diabetes patients had moderately but significantly shorter TCRB CDR3s in all four CD4+ subsets.

Sequenced: central memory CD4+ T cells from blood. The receptors stem from a young man with type 1 diabetes.

The table lists this clone with a few counts. The V and J genes are TRBV5-1 and TRBJ1-2; the D is unclear. This CDR3 spans 12 amino acids. Germline CDR1 and CDR2: SGHRS and YFSETQ. The V end was cut by 0 bases, the J end by 12 bases, with 12 bases between. CDR3 sequence (DNA): TGCGCCAGCAGCTTGGACGCGGCTTCTAACACCTTC. Translation: CASSLDAASNTF.

This clone occurred a few times. The chain uses TRBV11-3 and TRBJ2-7, with 9 bases lining up with TRBD1. V shed 5 bases and J 1 base; nucleotides not matched to a gene: 3. The CDR3 totals 14 residues. Germline assignment: CDR1 SGHNT and CDR2 YENEEA. This CDR3 is CASSPGQGSYEQYF. The CDR3 region has the DNA TGTGCCAGCAGCCCTGGACAGGGGTCCTACGAGCAGTACTTC. The variable domain in full, with the rest retrieved from reference TRBV11-3 and TRBJ2-7, is EAGVVQSPRYKIIEKKQPVAFWCNPISGHNTLYWYLQNLGQGPELLIRYENEEAVDDSQLPKDRFSAERLKGVDSTLKIQPAELGDSAVYLCASSPGQGSYEQYFGPGTRLTVT.

This clone was seen a handful of times. This sequence joins TRBV7-8 and TRBJ2-3; 10 bases map to TRBD2. The length of the CDR3 is 17 residues. Losses at the gene ends were 5 bases for V and 8 bases for J; bases not matched to a gene: 16. Germline V gene sequence: CDR1 SGHVS, CDR2 FQNEAQ. The CDR3: CASSGWTSGGVSGTQYF. CDR3 nucleotides: TGTGCCAGCAGCGGGTGGACTAGCGGAGGGGTGTCTGGTACGCAGTATTTT.

In its sample, this clone was seen a few times. A clone one base away is much larger, so this may be a read error. This rearrangement joins TRBV28 to TRBJ2-6; possible D gene TRBD1, 6 bases. CDR3 length equals 15 residues. In germline, CDR1 is MDHEN, CDR2 SYDVKM. Trimming pared 1 base from V and 2 bases from J, leaving 6 bases between. The CDR3 DNA sequence: TGTGCCAGCAGTTTATCAGGGGCTGGGGCCAACGTCCTGACTTTC. Its protein is CASSLSGAGANVLTF.

The chain couples TRBV29-1 to TRBJ2-7; tentatively, D is TRBD1 (6 bases). V was clipped by 4 bases and J by 2 bases, with 15 bases between them. The V gene's germline CDR1 is SQVTM and CDR2 ANQGSEA. CDR3 length: 14 amino acids. The CDR3 region has the DNA TGCAGCGTTGTCCGGGACACGGGTGCCTACGAGCAGTACTTC. It translates to CSVVRDTGAYEQYF.

The chain joins TRBV27 to TRBJ2-1; no clear D gene. The CDR3 loop spans 11 amino acids. V was shortened by 6 bases and J by 13 bases, with 13 bases between the two germline ends. The V gene's germline CDR1 is MNHEY and CDR2 SMNVEV (reference sequence). DNA of the CDR3: TGTGCCAGCAGCGGCGAGGACCCTCAGTTCTTC. This sequence encodes CASSGEDPQFF.

CDR3 coding DNA: TGTGCCAGTGCTAATCAGCCCCAGCATTTT. It encodes CASANQPQHF. V and J are TRBV21-1 and TRBJ1-5. TRBV21-1 is a pseudogene. The CDR3 extends over 10 amino acids.

This clone was recorded many times. The chain joins TRBV2 to TRBJ1-5; 8 bases line up with TRBD1. The length of the CDR3 is 13 residues. Germline V lookup: CDR1 SNHLY, CDR2 FYNNEI. After removal of 6 bases from V and 6 bases from J, the junction contained 4 bases not matched to a gene. CDR3 in amino acids: CASRGQAGQPQHF. The CDR3 nucleotides are TGTGCCAGCAGGGGACAGGCGGGTCAGCCCCAGCATTTT.

This clone showed up just a few times. The rearrangement uses TRBV9 and TRBJ2-1; no firm D call. Germline-derived CDR1 and CDR2 are SGDLS and YYNGEE. V lost 7 bases, J lost 5 bases, and 19 bases lay in between. The CDR3 sequence is 15 residues long. The CDR3 DNA follows: TGTGCCAGCCCTCTACGCCGCGCTTGGGACAATGAGCAGTTCTTC. Amino acid sequence: CASPLRRAWDNEQFF.

Only a few counts were recorded for this clone. The chain links TRBV5-1 to TRBJ2-5, with D possibly TRBD1 on 6 matching bases. Germline-derived CDR1 and CDR2 are SGHRS and YFSETQ. CDR3 length: 16 amino acids. V shed 0 bases and J shed 2 bases, with 14 bases lying between them. CDR3 sequence: CASSLEPGVEQETQYF. In DNA, the CDR3 is TGCGCCAGCAGCTTGGAACCAGGGGTGGAACAAGAGACCCAGTACTTC.

In this sample, this clone turned up many times. This chain uses TRBV15 with TRBJ2-4, with D possibly called TRBD1 or TRBD2 (6 bases each). Germline-derived CDR1 and CDR2 are LNHNV and YYDKDF (reference sequence). The CDR3 has 14 amino acids. V lost 1 base and J 7 bases, leaving 11 bases between the germline ends. The CDR3 DNA sequence: TGTGCCACCAGCAGAGTGACAGGAGGGAACATTCAGTACTTC. Its translation: CATSRVTGGNIQYF.

This sequence joins TRBV21-1 and TRBJ2-5; TRBD2, the table's D call, was not compared with the DNA. TRBV21-1 is recorded as a pseudogene. This CDR3 is 19 amino acids long. The CDR3 spells CASSKFVLAGEGRQETQYF. Here the CDR3 DNA reads TGTGCCAGCAGCAAATTTGTTCTAGCGGGAGAAGGGCGCCAAGAGACCCAGTACTTC.

The V call is TRBV28, the J call TRBJ1-1, with 7 positions matching TRBD1. CDR1 is MDHEN and CDR2 is SYDVKM in the germline V gene. Trimming removed 1 base from V and 0 bases from J; junction bases left unmatched: 8. The CDR3 length is 17 residues. The chain's CDR3 is CASSLFAGGTMNTEAFF. In DNA, the CDR3 is TGTGCCAGCAGTTTATTTGCAGGGGGGACCATGAACACTGAAGCTTTCTTT.

The V and J genes are TRBV5-1 and TRBJ2-2; D remains ambiguous. CDR1 SGHRS and CDR2 YFSETQ come from the germline V gene. The CDR3 totals 14 residues. Trimming removed 7 bases from V and 7 bases from J, with 17 bases in between. Here the CDR3 DNA reads TGCGCCAGCGTCCGTTCGGCATCGGACGGGGAGCTGTTTTTT. It yields the protein CASVRSASDGELFF.

V usage is TRBV19 and J usage is TRBJ1-5, with TRBD1 as a possible D gene (6 bases). This CDR3 region has 16 residues. The ends were cut back, 3 bases at V and 5 bases at J, with 17 bases in the middle. Germline values: CDR1 LNHDA, CDR2 SQIVND (reference sequence). CDR3 region: CASSISPGADYQPQHF. CDR3 sequence (DNA): TGTGCCAGTAGTATTTCGCCAGGGGCGGATTATCAGCCCCAGCATTTT.

The chain is built from TRBV6-6 and TRBJ2-1; TRBD1 matches 9 bases. Germline values: CDR1 MNHNY, CDR2 SVGAGI (reference sequence). The trim removed 5 bases at V and 6 bases at J, leaving 5 bases unmatched. The CDR3 loop spans 14 amino acids. The CDR3 loop reads CASSGPGQGNEQFF. CDR3 in DNA: TGTGCCAGCAGTGGACCGGGACAGGGCAATGAGCAGTTCTTC.

The J gene is TRBJ1-5, the V gene TRBV28; TRBD1 aligns across 7 bases. With 2 bases clipped from V and 12 bases from J, the junction kept 7 bases outside the gene matches. The CDR3 spans 13 residues. Germline CDR1 is MDHEN and CDR2 is SYDVKM. The CDR3 DNA follows: TGTGCCAGCAGTTTACCCGGGACAGTTCTCCAGCATTTT. Its translation: CASSLPGTVLQHF.

This clone has more than one count but fewer than ten. The rearrangement joins TRBV28 to TRBJ2-5, with D maybe TRBD2 (6 bases). V lost 1 base to trimming and J lost 7 bases, with 13 bases between them. In germline, CDR1 is MDHEN, CDR2 SYDVKM. The CDR3 has 14 amino acids. The CDR3, as DNA: TGTGCCAGCAGTTTATCGGGGGTGGGAACGACCCAGTACTTC. Amino acid sequence: CASSLSGVGTTQYF.

This clone was detected a few times. This sequence joins TRBV7-9 and TRBJ2-2; D possibly uses TRBD1 or TRBD2 (6 bases each). Germline CDR1 reads SEHNR; CDR2 reads FQNEAQ (reference sequence). Trimming shortened V by 2 bases and J by 0 bases, and 13 bases separated the two germline ends. The CDR3 is made up of 17 amino acids. CDR3 residues: CASSLRPGASNTGELFF. The CDR3 DNA is TGTGCCAGCAGCTTACGACCGGGGGCTTCGAACACCGGGGAGCTGTTTTTT.